This T cell receptor (beta chain) was identified during a study of a mutant IDH1 vaccine in newly diagnosed glioma. Across the study: Among treated patients, about 60% were male and approximately 40% female, and mean age was 40.4 years.

Assay: immunoSEQ multiplex PCR; the TCRdb copy retains only in-frame clones and omits some. Among tens of thousands of clones listed, more than 85% were seen once. This CDR3 region has 15 residues. The germline gives CDR1 SNHLY, CDR2 FYNNEI. Trimming cost V 2 bases and J 6 bases, with 16 bases left between them. The sample's time point: baseline, week 1 (first vaccination visit). Treatment described: pre-vaccination baseline after standard-of-care therapy. The genes are TRBV2 and TRBJ1-2; D uncertain. The specimen comprised PBMCs, sampled from a glioma patient treated with radiotherapy, temozolomide or both. This clonotype was sampled from a man over 45 with glioma. CDR3 bases: TGTGCCAGCAGTGAAATCGAGGCTCCGCGCAATGGCTACACCTTC. The encoded protein is CASSEIEAPRNGYTF.